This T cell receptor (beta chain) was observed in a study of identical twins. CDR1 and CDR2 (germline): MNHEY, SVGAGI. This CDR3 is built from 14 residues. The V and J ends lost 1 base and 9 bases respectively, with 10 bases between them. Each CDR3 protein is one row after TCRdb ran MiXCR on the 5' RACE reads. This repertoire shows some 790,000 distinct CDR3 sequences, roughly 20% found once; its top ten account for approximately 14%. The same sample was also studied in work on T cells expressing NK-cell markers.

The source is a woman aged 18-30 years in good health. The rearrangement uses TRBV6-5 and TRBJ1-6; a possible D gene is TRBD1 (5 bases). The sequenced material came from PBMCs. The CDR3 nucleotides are TGTGCCAGCAGTTACTGGCAGGGAGGTTCACCCCTCCACTTT. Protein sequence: CASSYWQGGSPLHF.